This entry lists 2 T cell receptor beta chains sequenced from one sample in a study of regulatory T cells in long-lasting Graves disease. The time point denotes: newly diagnosed GD, antithyroid drugs for less than 3 months. Isolated PBMC RNA provided the starting material for the TCR library. Relying on iRepertoire HTBI primers and Arm-PCR of CDR3 regions, the team built TCR beta libraries. TCRdb redid the calling of the multiplex PCR reads with MiXCR, one entry per CDR3 protein. The top ten hold approximately 9.6% of the sample, which has 550,000 or so distinct CDR3 sequences, around 13% seen once. This sample was also put to use in a study of T cells in Graves' hyperthyroidism and ophthalmopathy.

The source was peripheral blood mononuclear cells (PBMCs), collected at new diagnosis, from a patient treated with antithyroid drugs. The receptors were gathered from a woman aged 30 to 39 with Graves disease.

The table lists this clonotype with many counts. The chain carries TRBV2 and TRBJ2-7, with 7 nucleotides matching TRBD2. CDR3 length: 14 amino acids. Germline V gene lookup returns CDR1 SNHLY and CDR2 FYNNEI. Trimming at V came to 10 bases and at J to 1 base, leaving 10 bases not matched to a gene. This chain's CDR3 is CATGRTQRSYEQYF. As DNA, the CDR3 is TGTGCCACCGGGAGGACACAACGATCCTACGAGCAGTACTTC.

This clonotype was counted many times. This sequence joins TRBV2 and TRBJ2-1; 10 bases line up with TRBD2. Looked up from germline, CDR1 is SNHLY and CDR2 is FYNNEI. V lost 2 bases and J lost 5; bases outside the gene matches: 3. The CDR3 length is 15 residues. The CDR3 coding sequence is TGTGCCAGCAGTGAACCACTAGCGGGGCACAATGAGCAGTTCTTC. This codes for CASSEPLAGHNEQFF.